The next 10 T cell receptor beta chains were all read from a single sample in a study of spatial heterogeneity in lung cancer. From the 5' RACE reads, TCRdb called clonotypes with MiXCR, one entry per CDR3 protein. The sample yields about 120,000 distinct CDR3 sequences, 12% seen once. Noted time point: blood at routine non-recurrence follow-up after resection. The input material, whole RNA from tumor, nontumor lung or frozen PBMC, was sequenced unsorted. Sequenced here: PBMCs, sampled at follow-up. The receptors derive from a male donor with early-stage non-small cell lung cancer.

CDR3 nucleotides: TGTGCCAGCAGCATGACAGGGGGAAATGAAAAACTGTTTTTT. As protein: CASSMTGGNEKLFF. The chain combines TRBV28 with TRBJ1-4, with 9 positions matching TRBD1. In germline, CDR1 is MDHEN, CDR2 SYDVKM. With V trimmed by 6 bases and J by 5 bases, 4 bases remained unmatched. The CDR3 length is 14 residues.

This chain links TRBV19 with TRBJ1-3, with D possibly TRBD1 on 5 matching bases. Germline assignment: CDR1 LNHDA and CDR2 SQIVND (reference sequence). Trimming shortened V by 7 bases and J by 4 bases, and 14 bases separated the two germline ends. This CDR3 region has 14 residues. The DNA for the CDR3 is TGTGCCAGTATTCGTCAGGGATCAGGAAACACCATATATTTT. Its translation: CASIRQGSGNTIYF. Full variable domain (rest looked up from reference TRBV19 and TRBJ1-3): DGGITQSPKYLFRKEGQNVTLSCEQNLNHDAMYWYRQDPGQGLRLIYYSQIVNDFQKGDIAEGYSVSREKKESFPLTVTSAQKNPTAFYLCASIRQGSGNTIYFGEGSWLTVV.

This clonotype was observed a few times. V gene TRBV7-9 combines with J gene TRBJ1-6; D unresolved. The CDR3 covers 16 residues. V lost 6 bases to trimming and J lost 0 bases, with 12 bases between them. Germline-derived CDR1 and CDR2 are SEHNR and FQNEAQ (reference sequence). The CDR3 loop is CASSPTQSSYNSPLHF. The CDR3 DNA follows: TGTGCCAGCAGTCCCACACAGAGCTCCTATAATTCACCCCTCCACTTT. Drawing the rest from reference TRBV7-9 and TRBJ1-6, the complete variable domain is DTGVSQNPRHKITKRGQNVTFRCDPISEHNRLYWYRQTLGQGPEFLTYFQNEAQLEKSRLLSDRFSAERPKGSFSTLEIQRTEQGDSAMYLCASSPTQSSYNSPLHFGNGTRLTVT.

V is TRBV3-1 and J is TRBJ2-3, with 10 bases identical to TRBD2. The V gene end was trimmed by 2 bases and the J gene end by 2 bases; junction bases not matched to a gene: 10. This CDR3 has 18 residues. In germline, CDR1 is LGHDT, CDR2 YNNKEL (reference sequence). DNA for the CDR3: TGTGCCAGCAGCCAAAGCGGGGGGGCCATGCGACACACAGATACGCAGTATTTT. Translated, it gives CASSQSGGAMRHTDTQYF.

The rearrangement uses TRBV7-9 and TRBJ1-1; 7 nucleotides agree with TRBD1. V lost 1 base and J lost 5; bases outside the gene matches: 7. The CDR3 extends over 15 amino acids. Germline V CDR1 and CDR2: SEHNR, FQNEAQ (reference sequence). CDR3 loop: CASSLDPRGWTEAFF. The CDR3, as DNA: TGTGCCAGCAGCTTAGACCCCAGGGGGTGGACTGAAGCTTTCTTT.

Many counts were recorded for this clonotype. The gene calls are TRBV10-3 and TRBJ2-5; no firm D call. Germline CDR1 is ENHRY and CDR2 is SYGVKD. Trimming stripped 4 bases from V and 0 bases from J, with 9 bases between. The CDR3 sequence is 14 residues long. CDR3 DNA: TGTGCCATCAGTGCCGACTTGTACCAAGAGACCCAGTACTTC. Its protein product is CAISADLYQETQYF.

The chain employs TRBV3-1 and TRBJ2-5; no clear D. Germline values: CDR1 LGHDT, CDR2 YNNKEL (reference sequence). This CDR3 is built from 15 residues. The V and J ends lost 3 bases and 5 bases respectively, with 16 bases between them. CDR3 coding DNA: TGTGCCAGCAGCCATTACTCCGATCTTAAGGAGACCCAGTACTTC. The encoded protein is CASSHYSDLKETQYF.

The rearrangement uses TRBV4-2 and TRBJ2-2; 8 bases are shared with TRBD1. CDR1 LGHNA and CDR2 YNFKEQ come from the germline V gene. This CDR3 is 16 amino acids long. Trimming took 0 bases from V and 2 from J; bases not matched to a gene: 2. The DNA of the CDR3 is TGTGCCAGCAGCCAAGAGGACAGGGTAAACACCGGGGAGCTGTTTTTT. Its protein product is CASSQEDRVNTGELFF.

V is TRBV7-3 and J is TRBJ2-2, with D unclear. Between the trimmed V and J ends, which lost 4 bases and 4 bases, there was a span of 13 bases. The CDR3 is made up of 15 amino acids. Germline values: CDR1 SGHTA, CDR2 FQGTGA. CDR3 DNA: TGTGCCAGCAGCTACGGGTCCCCGGGCACCGGGGAGCTGTTTTTT. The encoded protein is CASSYGSPGTGELFF. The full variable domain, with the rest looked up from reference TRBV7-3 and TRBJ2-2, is GAGVSQTPSNKVTEKGKYVELRCDPISGHTALYWYRQSLGQGPEFLIYFQGTGAADDSGLPNDRFFAVRPEGSVSTLKIQRTERGDSAVYLCASSYGSPGTGELFFGEGSRLTVL.

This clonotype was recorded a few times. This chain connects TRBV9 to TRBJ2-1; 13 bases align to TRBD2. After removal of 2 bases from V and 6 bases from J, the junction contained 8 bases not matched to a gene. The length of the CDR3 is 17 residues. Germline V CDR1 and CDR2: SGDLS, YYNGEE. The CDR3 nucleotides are TGTGCCAGCAGCGTCGGGACTAGCGGGGCAGTCTTCAATGAGCAGTTCTTC. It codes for CASSVGTSGAVFNEQFF. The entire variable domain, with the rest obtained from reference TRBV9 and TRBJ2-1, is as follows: DSGVTQTPKHLITATGQRVTLRCSPRSGDLSVYWYQQSLDQGLQFLIQYYNGEERAKGNILERFSAQQFPDLHSELNLSSLELGDSALYFCASSVGTSGAVFNEQFFGPGTRLTVL.